This T cell receptor beta chain came from a study of cytomegalovirus exposure and HLA in healthy donors. PCR amplification relied on 60 Vbeta primers (plus 13 Jbeta primers). TCRdb keeps only in-frame clones here, not all; method: immunoSEQ multiplex PCR. The sample includes 95,000 or so clones, 81% of them seen just once. The CDR3 runs to 18 residues. The germline V gene has CDR1 SGHTA and CDR2 FQGTGA. Trimming took 5 bases from V and 5 from J; bases not matched to a gene: 17. The specimen sequenced was PBMCs. The origin of this receptor is an older woman in good health and CMV-seropositive. The rearrangement joins TRBV7-3 to TRBJ2-7, with 11 bases identical to TRBD1. The CDR3 nucleotides read TGTGCCAGCAGCCGAGGGACCGAACCAGGACAGGGGGCTGACGAGCAGTACTTC. Its translation: CASSRGTEPGQGADEQYF.